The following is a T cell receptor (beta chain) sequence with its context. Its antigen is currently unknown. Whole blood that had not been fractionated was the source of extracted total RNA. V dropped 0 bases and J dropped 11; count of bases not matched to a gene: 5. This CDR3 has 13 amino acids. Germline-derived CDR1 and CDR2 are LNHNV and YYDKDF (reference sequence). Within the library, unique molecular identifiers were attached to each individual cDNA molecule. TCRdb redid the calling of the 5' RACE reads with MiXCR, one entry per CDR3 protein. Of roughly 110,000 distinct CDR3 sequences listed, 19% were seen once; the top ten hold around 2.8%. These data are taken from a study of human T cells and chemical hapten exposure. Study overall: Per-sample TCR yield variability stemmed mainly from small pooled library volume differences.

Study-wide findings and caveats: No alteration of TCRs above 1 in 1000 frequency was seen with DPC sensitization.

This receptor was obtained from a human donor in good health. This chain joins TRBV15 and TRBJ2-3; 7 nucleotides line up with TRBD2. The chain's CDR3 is CATSRDGEGKQYF. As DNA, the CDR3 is TGTGCCACCAGCAGAGATGGGGAGGGAAAGCAGTATTTT.